The T cell receptor (beta chain) described here comes from a study of T cell responses to AZD1222 COVID-19 vaccine. The method was immunoSEQ multiplex PCR; TCRdb's version includes in-frame clones alone and lacks a portion of them. The sample holds about 97,000 clones, approximately 90% seen once. Study-level findings and limits: Spike as a whole was targeted by vaccine-associated CD4 TCRs, dominant at 160-218 and 743-854. Seropositive AZD1222 recipients at baseline numbered only five or six. Sampling captured repertoires only after the peak T cell response.

The V gene lost 3 bases and the J gene lost 8 bases, with 10 bases spanning the gap. The CDR3 length is 12 residues. With respect to this clone: Its antigen is unknown.

This TCR was recovered from an adult in good health. J is TRBJ1-1 and V is TRBV12-3 or TRBV12-4, with D hard to call. The input for sequencing was peripheral blood, taken on day 0 of AZD1222 vaccination. The CDR3, as DNA: TGTGCCAGCAGTTTTCAGGAAAGGGAAGCTTTCTTT. This sequence encodes CASSFQEREAFF.